This T cell receptor beta chain was recorded in a study of identical twins. Study-wide results and limits: Conclusions were based on cross-sectional statistical analysis, without following the same donors. Models came in too low on out-of-frame TCR alpha sharing in monozygotic twins. Twins shared out-of-frame alpha sequences with excess low generation probability.

In this sample, this clonotype turned up a few times. Its antigen is undetermined. Trimming took 6 bases from V and 4 from J; bases not matched to a gene: 5. This CDR3 is 14 amino acids long. TCRdb re-called the 5' RACE reads with MiXCR, one entry per CDR3 protein. The sample carries some 240,000 distinct CDR3 sequences, about 8% recorded once. All donors were healthy Caucasians. The data were also submitted as part of a second study, on yellow fever vaccine responses in identical twins.

The chain carries TRBV12-3 or TRBV12-4 and TRBJ2-2; the match to TRBD1 covers 7 bases. Sequenced sample: CD8+ T cells sorted from blood. The source is a woman younger than 35 in good health. The CDR3 here is CASSRTGPTGELFF. CDR3 sequence (DNA): TGTGCCAGCAGCCGGACAGGCCCCACCGGGGAGCTGTTTTTT.